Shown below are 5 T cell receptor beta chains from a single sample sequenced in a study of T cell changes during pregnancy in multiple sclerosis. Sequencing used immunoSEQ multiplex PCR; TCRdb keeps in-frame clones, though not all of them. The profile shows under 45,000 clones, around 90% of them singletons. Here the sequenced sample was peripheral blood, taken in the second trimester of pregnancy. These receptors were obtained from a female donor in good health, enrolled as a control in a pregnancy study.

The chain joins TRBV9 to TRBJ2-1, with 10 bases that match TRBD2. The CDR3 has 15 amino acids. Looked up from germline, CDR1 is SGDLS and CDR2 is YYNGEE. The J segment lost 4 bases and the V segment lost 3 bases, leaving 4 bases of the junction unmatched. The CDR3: CASSASGRPYNEQFF. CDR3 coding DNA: TGTGCCAGCAGCGCTAGCGGGAGACCTTACAATGAGCAGTTCTTC.

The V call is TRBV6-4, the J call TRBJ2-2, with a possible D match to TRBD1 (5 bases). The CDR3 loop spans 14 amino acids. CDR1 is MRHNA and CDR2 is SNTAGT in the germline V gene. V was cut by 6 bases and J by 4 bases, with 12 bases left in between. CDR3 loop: CASSQRGSTGELFF. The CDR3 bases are TGTGCCAGCAGCCAAAGGGGCAGCACCGGGGAGCTGTTTTTT.

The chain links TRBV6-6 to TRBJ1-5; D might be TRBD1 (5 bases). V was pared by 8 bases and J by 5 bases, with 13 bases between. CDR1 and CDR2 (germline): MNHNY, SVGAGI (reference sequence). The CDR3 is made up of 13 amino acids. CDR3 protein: CASAYWGDQPQHF. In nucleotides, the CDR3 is TGTGCCAGCGCTTACTGGGGGGATCAGCCCCAGCATTTT.

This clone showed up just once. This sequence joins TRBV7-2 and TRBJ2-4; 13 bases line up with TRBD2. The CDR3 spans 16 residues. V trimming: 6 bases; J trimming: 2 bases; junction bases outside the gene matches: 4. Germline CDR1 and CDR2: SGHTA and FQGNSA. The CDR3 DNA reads TGTGCCAGCAGTGTACTAGCGGGGGGGACCAAAAACATTCAGTACTTC. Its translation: CASSVLAGGTKNIQYF.

CDR3 loop: CASSRTSGGQEEDTQYF. CDR3 DNA: TGTGCCAGCAGTCGGACTAGCGGGGGGCAAGAAGAAGATACGCAGTATTTT. This sequence joins TRBV2 and TRBJ2-3; TRBD2 matches at 14 bases. The CDR3 sequence is 17 residues long. Germline-derived CDR1 and CDR2 are SNHLY and FYNNEI. Germline trimming cut 5 bases from V and 5 bases from J; bases unmatched to any gene: 9.